This T cell receptor beta chain was documented in a study of T cell repertoires in cytomegalovirus infection (dated by TCRdb to between 2017 and 2020). General notes on the study: Peptide stimulations targeted recently identified HLA-C-restricted CMV epitopes, whose presentation resists viral immunomodulation, together with well-studied HLA-B-restricted epitopes. The HLA type of each donor mattered for the analysis, because public TCR beta signatures pointed to carriage of CMV infection along with the matching HLA type.

Instrument on record: Illumina HiSeq 1500. Through fastp at Q25 and MiXCR, TCRdb rebuilt clones from the public reads, retaining in-frame beta chains. Every entry covers one CDR3 protein and lists the most common genes and DNA from its rows. A total of roughly 700,000 distinct CDR3 sequences appear in this sample, 30% to 35% of them only once. The ten top clones hold roughly 18% of the sample. Read against the paper, the sample's treatment or condition label means: in vitro stimulation with specific CMV peptide epitopes to enrich CMV-specific T cells. Study-wide conclusions, independent of this receptor: The ex vivo response was dominated by HLA-C-restricted CMV-specific TCR beta clonotypes, and the single most frequent clonotype in two of eight donors was supplied by these HLA-C-restricted clonotypes. Carriers of CMV infection plus the relevant HLA type were discriminated by the cumulative frequency of public TCR beta family members in the study cohort and in an independent approximately 360-donor cohort.

On this clonotype: It lacks a known antigen. No base qualities exist here, and no much larger clone lies one base off it.

Material: cultured PBMCs, obtained from culture after CMV antigen stimulation. This sequence originates from a human donor in good health (CMV status not recorded). Some clones in this sample may be carry-over from other donors' samples.

The base sequence is TGTGCCAGCGGCCGGGACAGGGGCAATGAGCAGTTCTTC. It translates to CASGRDRGNEQFF. The chain joins TRBV19 to TRBJ2-1; 10 of the junction bases match TRBD1. The CDR3 sequence holds 13 residues, the cysteine and phenylalanine included. Only the CDR3 DNA stays, 39 bases, in frame from base 1. The germline V gene (reference sequence) sets CDR1 to LNHDA and CDR2 to SQIVND. Trimmed from V: 9 bases; trimmed from J: 6 bases; junction bases lacking a gene match: 5.